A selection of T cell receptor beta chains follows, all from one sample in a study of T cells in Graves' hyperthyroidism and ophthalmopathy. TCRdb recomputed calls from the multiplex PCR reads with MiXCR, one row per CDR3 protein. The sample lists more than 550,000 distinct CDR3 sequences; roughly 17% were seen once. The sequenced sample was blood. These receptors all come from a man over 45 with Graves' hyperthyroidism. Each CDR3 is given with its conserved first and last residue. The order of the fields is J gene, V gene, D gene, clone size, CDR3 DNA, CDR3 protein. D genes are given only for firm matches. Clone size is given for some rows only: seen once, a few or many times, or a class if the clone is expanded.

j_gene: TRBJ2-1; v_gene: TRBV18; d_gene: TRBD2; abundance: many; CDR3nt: TGTGCCAGCTCACAGACTAGCGGGAGCAACAATGAGCAGTTCTTC; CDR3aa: CASSQTSGSNNEQFF
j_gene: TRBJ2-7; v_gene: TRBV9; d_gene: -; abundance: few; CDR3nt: TGTGCCAGCAGCGCTACGACTTTTGAAACATACGAGCAGTACTTC; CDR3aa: CASSATTFETYEQYF
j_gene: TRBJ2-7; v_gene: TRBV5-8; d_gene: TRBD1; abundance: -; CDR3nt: TGTGCCAGCAGCCAGGACAGGCTTATCTACGAGCAGTACTTC; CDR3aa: CASSQDRLIYEQYF
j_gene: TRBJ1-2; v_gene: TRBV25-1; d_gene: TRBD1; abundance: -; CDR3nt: TGTGCCAGCAGTGGACAGGGGGGGGATGGATACACCTTC; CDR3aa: CASSGQGGDGYTF
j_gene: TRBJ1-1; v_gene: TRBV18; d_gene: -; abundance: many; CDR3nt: TGTGCCAGCTCAACTAGGGCCGTCCCTGAAGCTTTCTTT; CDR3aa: CASSTRAVPEAFF
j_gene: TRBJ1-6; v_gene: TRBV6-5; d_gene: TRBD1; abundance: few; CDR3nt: TGTGCCAGCAGTTACCCGCGGACAGGGGGCTCCTATAATTCACCCCTCCACTTT; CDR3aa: CASSYPRTGGSYNSPLHF
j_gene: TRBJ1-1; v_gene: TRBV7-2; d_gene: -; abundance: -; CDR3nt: TGTGCCAGCAGCACGCCTAGGGGTTTCACTGAAGCTTTCTTT; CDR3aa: CASSTPRGFTEAFF
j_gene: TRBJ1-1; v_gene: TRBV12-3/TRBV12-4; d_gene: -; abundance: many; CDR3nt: TGTGCCAGCAGTTCCACAGGTTACACTGAAGCTTTCTTT; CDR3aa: CASSSTGYTEAFF
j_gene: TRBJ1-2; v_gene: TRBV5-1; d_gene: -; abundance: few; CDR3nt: TGCGCCAGCAGCCCTGACTCCACAGGCTATGGCTACACCTTC; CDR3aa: CASSPDSTGYGYTF
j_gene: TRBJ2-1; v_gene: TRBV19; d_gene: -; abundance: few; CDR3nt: TGTGCCAGTAGTATACCCGGACGGTACGACAATGAGCAGTTCTTC; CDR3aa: CASSIPGRYDNEQFF
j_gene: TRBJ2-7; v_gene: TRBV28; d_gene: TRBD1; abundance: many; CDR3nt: TGTGCCAGCAGTTTCGACAGGGCGCTCTCCTACGAGCAGTACTTC; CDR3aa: CASSFDRALSYEQYF
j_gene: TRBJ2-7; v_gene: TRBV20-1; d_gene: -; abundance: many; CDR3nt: TGCAGTGCTAGTTTCAGAGCTCCGCTACACCCCTACGAGCAGTACTTC; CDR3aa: CSASFRAPLHPYEQYF
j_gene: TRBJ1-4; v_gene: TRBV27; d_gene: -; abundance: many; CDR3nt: TGTGCCAGCAGTTCAACAGGGTCGGGTGAAAAACTGTTTTTT; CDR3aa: CASSSTGSGEKLFF
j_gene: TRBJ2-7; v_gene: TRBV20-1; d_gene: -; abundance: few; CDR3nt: TGCAGTGCTAGAGACTTGACCGGGACCTACGAGCAGTACTTC; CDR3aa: CSARDLTGTYEQYF
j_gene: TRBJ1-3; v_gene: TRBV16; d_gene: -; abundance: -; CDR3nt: TGTGCCAGCAGACCCGGGGGCTCTGGAAACACCATATATTTT; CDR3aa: CASRPGGSGNTIYF
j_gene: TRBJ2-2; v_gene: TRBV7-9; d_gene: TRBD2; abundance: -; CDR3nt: TGTGCCAGCTCACCAGGGACTAGCGGGGGTCTTAACACCGGGGAGCTGTTTTTT; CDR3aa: CASSPGTSGGLNTGELFF
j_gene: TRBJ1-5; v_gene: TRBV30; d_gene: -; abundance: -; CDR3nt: TGTGCCTGGGCTGATAGCAATCAGCCCCAGCATTTT; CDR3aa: CAWADSNQPQHF
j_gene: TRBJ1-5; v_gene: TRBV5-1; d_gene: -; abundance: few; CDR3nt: TGCGCCAGCAGCTTGGGGACAGAAGGACAGCCCCAGCATTTT; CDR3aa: CASSLGTEGQPQHF
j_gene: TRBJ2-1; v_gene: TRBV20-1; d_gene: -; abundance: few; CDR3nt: TGCAGTGCTAGGATTAGGGCTAGAGGCCGCTCCTACAATGAGCAGTTCTTC; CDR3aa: CSARIRARGRSYNEQFF
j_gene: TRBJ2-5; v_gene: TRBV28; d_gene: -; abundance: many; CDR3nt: TGTGCCAGCAGTTTAAGCGCCCTATCCCGAAAGACCCAGTACTTC; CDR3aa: CASSLSALSRKTQYF
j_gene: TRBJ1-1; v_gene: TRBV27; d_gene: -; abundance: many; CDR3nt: TGTGCCAGCAGTCCCCGAAACGGAAAAAACACTGAAGCTTTCTTT; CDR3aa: CASSPRNGKNTEAFF
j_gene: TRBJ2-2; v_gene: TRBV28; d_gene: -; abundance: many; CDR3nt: TGTGCCAGCAGTCAAATGGACTCCATTCCCGGGGAGCTGTTTTTT; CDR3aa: CASSQMDSIPGELFF
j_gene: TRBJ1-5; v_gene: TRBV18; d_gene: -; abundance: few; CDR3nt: TGTGCCAGCTCAGCTCAAGAGACTGGGGGATATAGCAATCAGCCCCAGCATTTT; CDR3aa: CASSAQETGGYSNQPQHF
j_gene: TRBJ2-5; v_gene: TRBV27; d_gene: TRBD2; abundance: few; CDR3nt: TGTGCCAGCAGTACGGGACTACAGTTTGGGACCCAGTACTTC; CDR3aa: CASSTGLQFGTQYF
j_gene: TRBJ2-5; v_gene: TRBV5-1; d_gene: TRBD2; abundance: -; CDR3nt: TGCGCCAGCTACAAAACTTTAGCGGGAGGGCGGGAGACCCAGTACTTC; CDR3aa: CASYKTLAGGRETQYF
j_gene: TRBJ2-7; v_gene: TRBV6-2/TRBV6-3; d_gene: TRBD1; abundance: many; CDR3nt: TGTGCCAGCAGTGTGGAGGGACAGGGGGCCTACGAGCAGTACTTC; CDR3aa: CASSVEGQGAYEQYF
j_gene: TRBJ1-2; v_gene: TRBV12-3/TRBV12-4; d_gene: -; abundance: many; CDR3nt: TGTGCCAGCAGTTCGACCCCGAAAGGTCCGTACGACTACACCTTC; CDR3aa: CASSSTPKGPYDYTF
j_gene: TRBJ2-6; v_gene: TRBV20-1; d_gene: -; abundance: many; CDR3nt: TGCAGCGCGTACGGAAAGGGGACAGGGGCCAACGTCCTGACTTTC; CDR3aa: CSAYGKGTGANVLTF
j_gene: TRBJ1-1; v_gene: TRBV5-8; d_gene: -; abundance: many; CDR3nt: TGTGCCAGCAGAAGATCCCTCCTAAACACTGAAGCTTTCTTT; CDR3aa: CASRRSLLNTEAFF
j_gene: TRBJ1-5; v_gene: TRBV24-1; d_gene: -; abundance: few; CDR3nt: TGTGCCACCAGTGACCCTCAAGGGCCGAGTAATCAGCCCCAGCATTTT; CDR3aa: CATSDPQGPSNQPQHF
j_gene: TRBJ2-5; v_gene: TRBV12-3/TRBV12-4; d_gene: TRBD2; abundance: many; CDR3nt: TGTGCCAGCAGCCAAGCGGGAATCCAAGAGACCCAGTACTTC; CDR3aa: CASSQAGIQETQYF
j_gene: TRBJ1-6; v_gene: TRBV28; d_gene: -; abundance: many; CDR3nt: TGTGCCAGCAGTGCGACCAATTCACCCCTCCACTTT; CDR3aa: CASSATNSPLHF
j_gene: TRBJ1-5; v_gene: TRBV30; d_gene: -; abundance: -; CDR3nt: TGTGCCTGGAGTGGACAGGCCCATCAGCCCCAGCATTTT; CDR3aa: CAWSGQAHQPQHF
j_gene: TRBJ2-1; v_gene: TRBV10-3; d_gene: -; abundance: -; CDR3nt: TGTGCCATCAGTGAGTCGCAGGGCCTCAATGAGCAGTTCTTC; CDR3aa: CAISESQGLNEQFF
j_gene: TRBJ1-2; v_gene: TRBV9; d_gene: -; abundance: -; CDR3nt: TGTGCCAGCAGCCTCCGAGCCTACAGGGACGGCTACACCTTC; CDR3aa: CASSLRAYRDGYTF
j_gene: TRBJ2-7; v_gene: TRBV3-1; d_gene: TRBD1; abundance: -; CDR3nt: TGTGCCAGCAGCCAGTGGGGGACAGGGGTAAGGGAGCAGTACTTC; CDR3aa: CASSQWGTGVREQYF
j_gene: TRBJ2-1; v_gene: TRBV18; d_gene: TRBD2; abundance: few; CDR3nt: TGTGCCAGCTCACCATTCGAACTAGCGGGAGGGTACAATGAGCAGTTCTTC; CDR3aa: CASSPFELAGGYNEQFF
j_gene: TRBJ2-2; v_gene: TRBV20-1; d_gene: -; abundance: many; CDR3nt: TGCAGTGCTAGCCCGGGACGTGATTACACCGGGGAGCTGTTTTTT; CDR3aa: CSASPGRDYTGELFF
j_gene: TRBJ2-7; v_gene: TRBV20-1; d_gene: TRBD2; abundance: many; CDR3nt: TGCAGTGCTAGAGTGCCACTAGCGGGAGCCTACGAGCAGTACTTC; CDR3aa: CSARVPLAGAYEQYF
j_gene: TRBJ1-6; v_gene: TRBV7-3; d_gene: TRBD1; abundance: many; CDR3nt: TGTGCCAGCAGCCGAAGGGACAGGGATTCACCCCTCCACTTT; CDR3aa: CASSRRDRDSPLHF
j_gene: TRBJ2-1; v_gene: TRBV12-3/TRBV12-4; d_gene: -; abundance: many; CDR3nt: TGTGCCAGCAGTTTAGTCGGACTACGAGAGCAGTTCTTC; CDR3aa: CASSLVGLREQFF
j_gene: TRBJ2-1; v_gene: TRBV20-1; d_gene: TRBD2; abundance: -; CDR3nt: TGCAGTGCTAGAAGACTAGCGGACTTCTACAATGAGCAGTTCTTC; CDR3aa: CSARRLADFYNEQFF
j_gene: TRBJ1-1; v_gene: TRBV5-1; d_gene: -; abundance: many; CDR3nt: TGCGCCAGCAGCTTGTTACGTTGGAACACTGAAGCTTTCTTT; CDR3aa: CASSLLRWNTEAFF
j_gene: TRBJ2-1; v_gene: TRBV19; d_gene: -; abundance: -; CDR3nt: TGTGCCAGTAGTGACGCCGGGTCCCAGTTCTTCCATGAGCAGTTCTTC; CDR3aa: CASSDAGSQFFHEQFF
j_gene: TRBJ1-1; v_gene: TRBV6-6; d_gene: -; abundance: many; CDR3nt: TGTGCCAGCAGTTACTCGGTTTCGGAGGGCGCTGAAGCTTTCTTT; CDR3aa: CASSYSVSEGAEAFF
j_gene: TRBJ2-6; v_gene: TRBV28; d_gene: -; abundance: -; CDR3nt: TGTGCCAGCAGCCTATTGGCGGCTGGGGCCAACGTCCTGACTTTC; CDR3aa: CASSLLAAGANVLTF
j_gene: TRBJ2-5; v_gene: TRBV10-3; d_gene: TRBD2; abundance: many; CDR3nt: TGTGCCATCGGTGAATTAGCGGGAGGTGAAGAGACCCAGTACTTC; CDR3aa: CAIGELAGGEETQYF
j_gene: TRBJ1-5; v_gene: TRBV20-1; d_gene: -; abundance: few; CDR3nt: TGCAGTGCTAGAGAAGGGAGTCAGCCCCAGCATTTT; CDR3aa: CSAREGSQPQHF
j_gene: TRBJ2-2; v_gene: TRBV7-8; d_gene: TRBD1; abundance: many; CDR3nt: TGTGCCAGCAGCCTACAGGGGGAAGGGGCCGGGGAGCTGTTTTTT; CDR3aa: CASSLQGEGAGELFF
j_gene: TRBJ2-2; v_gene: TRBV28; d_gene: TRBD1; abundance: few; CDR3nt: TGTGCCAGCAAACTCCCCGGGACAGGGACGACCGGGGAGCTGTTTTTT; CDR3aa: CASKLPGTGTTGELFF
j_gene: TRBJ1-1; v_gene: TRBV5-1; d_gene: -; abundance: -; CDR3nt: TGCGCCAGCAGCCGGTCGGGGTCGGGCACTGAAGCTTTCTTT; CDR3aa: CASSRSGSGTEAFF